This TCR beta chain was observed in a study of cytomegalovirus exposure and HLA in healthy donors. In the PCR, 60 Vbeta and 13 Jbeta primers were used. Only in-frame clones appear in the TCRdb table, and some are missing; sequencing was by immunoSEQ multiplex PCR. The sample holds around 150,000 clones, approximately 81% seen once. Germline V gene lookup returns CDR1 SGHTA and CDR2 FQGNSA. The CDR3 is 13 residues long. Trimming shortened V by 5 bases and J by 0 bases, and 7 bases separated the two germline ends. The clonotype originates from a woman aged 30 to 39 in good health and CMV-seropositive. The chain joins TRBV7-2 to TRBJ1-1, with D uncertain. The sequenced material came from PBMCs. CDR3 coding DNA: TGTGCCAGCAGCCGTACAGTGAACACTGAAGCTTTCTTT. Its protein is CASSRTVNTEAFF.